This TCR beta chain was captured in a study of blood T cell repertoires in COVID-19. Study-wide background: From the United States, Italy and Spain came samples of acute and convalescent COVID-19.

Profiled with immunoSEQ multiplex PCR; TCRdb holds only in-frame clones, not every one. This table holds about 120,000 clones, 70% to 90% found once. V gave up 5 bases and J gave up 7 bases; unmatched junction bases: 11. Germline CDR1 MNHEY, CDR2 SMNVEV (reference sequence). The CDR3 length is 15 residues. The receptor's source is a man aged 55 to 70 with acute or convalescent COVID-19. Sequencing was done on a sample of peripheral blood. The chain uses TRBV27 and TRBJ1-5; TRBD1 matches at 7 bases. CDR3 nucleotides: TGTGCCAGCAGTGGATCGGACAGGTCGGGACAGCCCCAGCATTTT. Protein sequence: CASSGSDRSGQPQHF.